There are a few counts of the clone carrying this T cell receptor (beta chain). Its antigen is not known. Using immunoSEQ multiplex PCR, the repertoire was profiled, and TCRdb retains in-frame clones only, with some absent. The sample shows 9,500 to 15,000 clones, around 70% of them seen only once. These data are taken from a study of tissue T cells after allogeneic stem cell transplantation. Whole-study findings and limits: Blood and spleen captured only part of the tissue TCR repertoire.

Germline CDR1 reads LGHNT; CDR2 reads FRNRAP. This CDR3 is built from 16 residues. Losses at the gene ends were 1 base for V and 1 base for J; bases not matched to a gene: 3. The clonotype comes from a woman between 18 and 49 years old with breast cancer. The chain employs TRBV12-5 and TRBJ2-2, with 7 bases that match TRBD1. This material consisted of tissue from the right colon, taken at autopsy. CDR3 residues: CASGLGQGGNTGELFF. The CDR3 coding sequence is TGTGCTAGTGGTTTGGGACAGGGTGGGAACACCGGGGAGCTGTTTTTT.